This T cell receptor beta chain was documented in a study of blood T cell repertoires in COVID-19. Study-level background: Donors in the United States, Italy and Spain gave samples during acute or convalescent COVID-19. PBMCs, B-cell-depleted T cells, or T cells provided the cDNA or gDNA that made up the material.

Under the authors' procedure: Reference gene primer amplification in the assay estimated nucleated cell counts. Assay used: immunoSEQ multiplex PCR; TCRdb lists only in-frame clones, some missing. Clone size and the V and J calls come from that table; the DNA yielded D and trimming. The sample includes around 160,000 clones, roughly 76% of them seen just once. CDR1 and CDR2 (germline): GTSNPN, SVGIG (reference sequence). The CDR3 extends over 14 amino acids. V dropped 1 base and J dropped 5; count of bases not matched to a gene: 4. The source material was peripheral blood. The chain uses TRBV30 and TRBJ2-1; 8 positions match TRBD1. The receptor comes from a human donor with acute or convalescent COVID-19. The donor label of this sample is uncertain. The DNA for the CDR3 is TGTGCCTGGAGTGCATGGACAGGGCACAATGAGCAGTTCTTC. It translates to CAWSAWTGHNEQFF.